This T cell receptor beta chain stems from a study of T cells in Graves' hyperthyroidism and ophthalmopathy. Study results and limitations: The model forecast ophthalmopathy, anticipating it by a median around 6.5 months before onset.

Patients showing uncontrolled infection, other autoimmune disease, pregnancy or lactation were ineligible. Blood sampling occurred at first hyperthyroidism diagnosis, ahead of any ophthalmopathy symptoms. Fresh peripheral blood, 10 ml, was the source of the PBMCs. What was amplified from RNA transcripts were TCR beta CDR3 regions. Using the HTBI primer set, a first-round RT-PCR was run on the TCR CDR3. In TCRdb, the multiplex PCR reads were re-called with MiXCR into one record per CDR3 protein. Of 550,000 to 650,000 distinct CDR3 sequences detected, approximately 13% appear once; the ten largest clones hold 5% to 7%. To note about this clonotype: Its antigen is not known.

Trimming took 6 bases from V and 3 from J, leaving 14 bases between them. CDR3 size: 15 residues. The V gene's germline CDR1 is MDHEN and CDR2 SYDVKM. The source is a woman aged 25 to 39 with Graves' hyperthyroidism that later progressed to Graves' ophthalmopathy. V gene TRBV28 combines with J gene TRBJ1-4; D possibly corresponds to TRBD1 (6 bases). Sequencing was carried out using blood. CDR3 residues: CASRPQGRANEKLFF. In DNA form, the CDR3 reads TGTGCCAGCAGGCCACAGGGTCGGGCTAATGAAAAACTGTTTTTT.